Following are 26 T cell receptor beta chains from one sample sequenced in a study of T cells after yellow fever vaccination. TCRdb recomputed calls from the 5' RACE reads with MiXCR, one row per CDR3 protein. The profile covers around 230,000 distinct CDR3 sequences, with around 6.7% appearing a single time and around 1% taken by the ten largest. Sequences were derived from CD4+ T cells sorted from PBMCs, sampled on the day of the yellow fever booster vaccination. Receptors originate from a man aged 25-45 years who received the YFV17D yellow fever vaccine.

This clonotype was counted many times. The rearrangement uses TRBV11-1 and TRBJ2-1; TRBD2 agrees at 10 bases. V shed 3 bases, J shed 0 bases, and the junction held 14 bases outside the gene matches. Germline CDR1 SGHAT, CDR2 FQDESV (reference sequence). The CDR3 has 20 residues. As DNA, the CDR3 is TGTGCCAGCAGCTTTGGGCTAGCGGGAGTCCTGCACCGCTCCTACAATGAGCAGTTCTTC. Translating it yields CASSFGLAGVLHRSYNEQFF. Based on the CDR3 plus reference TRBV11-1 and TRBJ2-1, the full variable domain is EAEVAQSPRYKITEKSQAVAFWCDPISGHATLYWYRQILGQGPELLVQFQDESVVDDSQLPKDRFSAERLKGVDSTLKIQPAELGDSAMYLCASSFGLAGVLHRSYNEQFFGPGTRLTVL.

This clonotype was seen a handful of times. The genes are TRBV20-1 and TRBJ2-1; TRBD2 might be the D (5 bases). Deletions cut 1 base from V and 7 bases from J, with 14 bases between. Looked up from germline, CDR1 is DFQATT and CDR2 is SNEGSKA (reference sequence). There are 14 residues in the CDR3. The CDR3 nucleotides are TGCAGTGCTAGAGGACTAATTAGCATGAATGAGCAGTTCTTC. Its protein product is CSARGLISMNEQFF.

As concerns this clonotype: The junction departs from the called germline gene at one end, perhaps through a read error. This sequence joins TRBV4-2 and TRBJ2-2; D possibly corresponds to TRBD1 (6 bases). Germline V gene sequence: CDR1 LGHNA, CDR2 YNFKEQ. The CDR3 contains 14 residues. This CDR3 is CAGRGHTDPGELFF. The CDR3 DNA reads as TGTGCCGGCAGGGGCCACACAGACCCCGGGGAGCTGTTTTTT.

This clonotype was counted many times. CDR3 amino acids: CASSQEGGGRNEQFF. CDR3 bases: TGTGCCAGCAGCCAAGAGGGCGGGGGGAGAAATGAGCAGTTCTTC. This chain joins TRBV4-2 and TRBJ2-1; TRBD2 matches 8 bases. The V gene's germline CDR1 is LGHNA and CDR2 YNFKEQ. Losses at the gene ends were 0 bases for V and 7 bases for J; bases not matched to a gene: 5. This CDR3 is 15 amino acids long.

This clonotype was seen a few times. The rearrangement joins TRBV20-1 to TRBJ2-3; 11 nucleotides agree with TRBD2. CDR3 size: 16 residues. V was clipped by 1 base and J by 2 bases; unmatched bases: 5. Germline V gene lookup returns CDR1 DFQATT and CDR2 SNEGSKA (reference sequence). CDR3 residues: CSARGGTSGSTDTQYF. The DNA for the CDR3 is TGCAGTGCTAGAGGTGGGACTAGCGGCTCCACAGATACGCAGTATTTT.

This clonotype turned up a few times. The chain has TRBV29-1 and TRBJ2-3, with D perhaps TRBD1 (8 bases). This CDR3 contains 17 residues. Germline-derived CDR1 and CDR2 are SQVTM and ANQGSEA. V was pared by 7 bases and J by 8 bases, with 31 bases between. In nucleotides, the CDR3 is TGCAGCGGACGACAGGGGAGGAGTGCGGGAGCGCACGCTACGCAGTATTTT. Its protein product is CSGRQGRSAGAHATQYF.

This sequence joins TRBV30 and TRBJ1-6; 7 bases map to TRBD1. V shed 1 base, J shed 5 bases, and the junction held 8 bases outside the gene matches. The germline V gene encodes CDR1 GTSNPN and CDR2 SVGIG (reference sequence). The CDR3 is made up of 16 amino acids. The DNA for the CDR3 is TGTGCCTGGAGTGGACAGGGCGGCAGTAATAATTCACCCCTCCACTTT. Its protein is CAWSGQGGSNNSPLHF. Full variable domain (rest looked up from reference TRBV30 and TRBJ1-6): SQTIHQWPATLVQPVGSPLSLECTVEGTSNPNLYWYRQAAGRGLQLLFYSVGIGQISSEVPQNLSASRPQDRQFILSSKKLLLSDSGFYLCAWSGQGGSNNSPLHFGNGTRLTVT.

The chain recombines TRBV7-9 with TRBJ2-5; 8 bases align to TRBD1. This CDR3 is 15 amino acids long. V trimming: 5 bases; J trimming: 1 base; junction bases outside the gene matches: 6. Germline CDR1 is SEHNR and CDR2 is FQNEAQ (reference sequence). For the CDR3, the DNA is TGTGCCAGCAGCAACCAGGGACAGGTCCAAGAGACCCAGTACTTC. As protein: CASSNQGQVQETQYF.

This clonotype came up a few times. The chain couples TRBV27 to TRBJ2-7; 9 nucleotides match TRBD1. Germline values: CDR1 MNHEY, CDR2 SMNVEV (reference sequence). The CDR3 totals 16 residues. V lost 6 bases, J lost 2 bases, and 11 bases stayed unmatched. This CDR3 is CASRATGGRGAYEQYF. CDR3 nucleotide sequence: TGTGCCAGCAGAGCAACAGGGGGCCGAGGCGCCTACGAGCAGTACTTC.

Many counts were recorded for this clonotype. This rearrangement joins TRBV7-6 to TRBJ1-1; D is undetermined. The CDR3 totals 14 residues. CDR1 SGHVS and CDR2 FNYEAQ come from the germline V gene. V lost 1 base to trimming and J lost 2 bases, with 8 bases between them. The DNA for the CDR3 is TGTGCCAGCAGCTTAGGGCTCTCAAACACTGAAGCTTTCTTT. This encodes CASSLGLSNTEAFF.

A few counts support this clonotype. The rearrangement joins TRBV4-1 to TRBJ2-7; D ambiguous. Germline-derived CDR1 and CDR2 are MGHRA and YSYEKL. The CDR3 is 14 amino acids. Trimming removed 0 bases from V and 5 bases from J, with 11 bases in between. Here the CDR3 DNA reads TGCGCCAGCAGCCAAGAGATTGCCAGAGACGAGCAGTACTTC. Residues: CASSQEIARDEQYF.

There are a few counts of this clonotype. The chain uses TRBV28 and TRBJ2-3; D is unresolved. This CDR3 comprises 13 residues. Germline-derived CDR1 and CDR2 are MDHEN and SYDVKM. V lost 2 bases and J 3 bases, leaving 6 bases between the germline ends. Here the CDR3 DNA reads TGTGCCAGCAGTTTACCCCCGACAGATACGCAGTATTTT. Its protein is CASSLPPTDTQYF.

This clonotype was seen repeatedly, ten times or more. This chain uses TRBV14 with TRBJ2-1, with D perhaps TRBD1 (5 bases). This CDR3 spans 14 amino acids. Germline CDR1 and CDR2: SGHDN and FVKESK. V lost 0 bases and J 8 bases, leaving 11 bases between the germline ends. This CDR3 reads CASSQDGVGDEQFF. CDR3 sequence (DNA): TGTGCCAGCAGCCAAGATGGCGTAGGGGATGAGCAGTTCTTC.

The V gene is TRBV12-3 or TRBV12-4, the J gene TRBJ1-1; D is perhaps TRBD1 (5 bases). CDR3 length: 14 amino acids. The V end was cut by 5 bases, the J end by 4 bases, with 14 bases between. The CDR3, as DNA: TGTGCCAGCAGTAGCAGGGCCTCGGGCACTGAAGCTTTCTTT. This encodes CASSSRASGTEAFF.

This clonotype showed up many times. The CDR3 DNA reads TGTGCCAGCAGCTCGTCCGCCGATGTGGAGACCCAGTACTTC. Translation: CASSSSADVETQYF. This chain uses TRBV5-6 with TRBJ2-5; no clear D. The V and J ends lost 3 bases and 5 bases respectively, with 14 bases between them. Looked up from germline, CDR1 is SGHDT and CDR2 is YYEEEE. The CDR3 is 14 residues long. Full variable domain (outside the CDR3, taken from reference TRBV5-6 and TRBJ2-5): DAGVTQSPTHLIKTRGQQVTLRCSPKSGHDTVSWYQQALGQGPQFIFQYYEEEERQRGNFPDRFSGHQFPNYSSELNVNALLLGDSALYLCASSSSADVETQYFGPGTRLLVL.

The chain recombines TRBV4-3 with TRBJ1-2; the D is unclear. Germline-derived CDR1 and CDR2 are LGHNA and YSLEER. V was trimmed by 0 bases and J by 1 base, leaving 9 bases between them. The CDR3 has 15 residues. The CDR3 sequence: CASSQDPTSNYGYTF. CDR3 nucleotides: TGCGCCAGCAGCCAAGATCCGACTAGTAACTATGGCTACACCTTC.

This clonotype showed up many times. V is TRBV7-6 and J is TRBJ2-3; 10 bases align to TRBD1. Trimming at V came to 6 bases and at J to 4 bases, leaving 4 bases not matched to a gene. Germline assignment: CDR1 SGHVS and CDR2 FNYEAQ. CDR3 length: 14 amino acids. CDR3: CASSWDRGSDTQYF. As DNA, the CDR3 is TGTGCCAGCAGTTGGGACAGGGGATCAGATACGCAGTATTTT.

This chain links TRBV5-6 with TRBJ2-1; D call uncertain. V gave up 2 bases and J gave up 13 bases, with 16 bases separating them. Germline CDR1 reads SGHDT; CDR2 reads YYEEEE. There are 13 residues in the CDR3. The CDR3 nucleotides are TGTGCCAGCAGCTTCCAAAGCGAGCCAATTCAGTTCTTC. Its translation: CASSFQSEPIQFF.

This clonotype was detected ten times or more. The chain employs TRBV5-6 and TRBJ2-2; D call uncertain. This CDR3 comprises 15 residues. The V gene lost 1 base and the J gene lost 3 bases, with 10 bases spanning the gap. Germline CDR1 and CDR2: SGHDT and YYEEEE. The CDR3 here is CASSLRHIDTGELFF. CDR3 DNA sequence: TGTGCCAGCAGCTTGCGGCATATTGACACCGGGGAGCTGTTTTTT.

CDR3 residues: CASGARTPLHF. CDR3 nucleotide sequence: TGTGCCAGCGGGGCGAGAACACCCCTCCACTTT. V and J are TRBV6-1 and TRBJ1-6, with D perhaps matching TRBD1 (5 bases). Trimming left V 8 bases short and J 11 bases short, with 10 bases between. The CDR3 loop spans 11 amino acids. The germline gives CDR1 MNHNS, CDR2 SASEGT.

This clonotype was seen a few times. This chain uses TRBV30 with TRBJ2-1; 9 bases are shared with TRBD2. CDR3 length: 15 amino acids. The junction had 7 bases not matched to a gene; V was cut back by 2 bases and J by 5 bases. The germline V gene has CDR1 GTSNPN and CDR2 SVGIG (reference sequence). Here the CDR3 DNA reads TGTGCCTGGAGTCTAGGGACTAGCAGGAACAATGAGCAGTTCTTC. The encoded protein is CAWSLGTSRNNEQFF.

This chain links TRBV24-1 with TRBJ2-7; the D gene is possibly TRBD1 (6 bases). The V gene lost 9 bases and the J gene lost 3 bases, with 8 bases spanning the gap. CDR1 and CDR2 from the germline V gene are KGHDR and SFDVKD. This CDR3 is built from 11 residues. DNA for the CDR3: TGTGCCACCTTGGACAGCTACGAGCAGTACTTC. It translates to CATLDSYEQYF.

The chain has TRBV7-2 and TRBJ2-7; TRBD2 might be the D (6 bases). The V and J ends lost 5 bases and 1 base respectively, with 15 bases between them. CDR1 is SGHTA and CDR2 is FQGNSA in the germline V gene. The CDR3 has 15 residues. CDR3 protein: CASSPQAGSSYEQYF. The CDR3 nucleotides read TGTGCCAGCAGCCCCCAGGCGGGATCATCCTACGAGCAGTACTTC.

This clonotype was counted ten times or more. The gene calls are TRBV5-6 and TRBJ2-2, with D hard to call. V lost 6 bases and J 6 bases, leaving 15 bases between the germline ends. CDR1 is SGHDT and CDR2 is YYEEEE in the germline V gene. The CDR3 sequence is 14 residues long. CDR3 sequence: CASTRLDGPGELFF. CDR3 sequence (DNA): TGTGCCAGCACCCGCCTTGATGGCCCCGGGGAGCTGTTTTTT.

This clonotype turned up a few times. The chain recombines TRBV20-1 with TRBJ2-1; 9 bases match TRBD1. Trimming cost V 5 bases and J 7 bases; bases outside gene matches: 6. The CDR3 runs 13 residues. In germline, CDR1 is DFQATT, CDR2 SNEGSKA (reference sequence). The CDR3 protein is CSAGGQGMNEQFF. DNA for the CDR3: TGCAGTGCTGGGGGACAGGGTATGAATGAGCAGTTCTTC.

The rearrangement links TRBV5-5 to TRBJ1-5, with D maybe TRBD1 (6 bases). The CDR3 sequence is 15 residues long. Trimming took off 3 bases at V and 5 bases at J, with 15 bases between the two ends. Per the germline V gene, CDR1 is SGHKS and CDR2 is YYEKEE (reference sequence). DNA for the CDR3: TGTGCCAGCAGCTCCCTACAGGGCCCTGATCAGCCCCAGCATTTT. Protein: CASSSLQGPDQPQHF.